The 29 T cell receptor beta chains reported below all come from one sample, sequenced in a study of cytomegalovirus exposure and HLA in healthy donors. 60 Vbeta and 13 Jbeta primers were used in PCR. Assay used: immunoSEQ multiplex PCR; TCRdb lists only in-frame clones, some missing. The profile covers about 200,000 clones, with less than 80% appearing a single time and 0.2% to 0.25% taken by the ten largest. The specimen sequenced was PBMCs. Source of these receptors: a girl aged 2 to 10 in good health and CMV-seronegative.

About this clone itself: At the DNA level, this CDR3 is encoded by other sequences in the same sample as well. V is TRBV5-1 and J is TRBJ1-5, with D maybe TRBD1 (5 bases). Trimming cost V 0 bases and J 3 bases, with 10 bases left between them. CDR3 size: 15 residues. Germline values: CDR1 SGHRS, CDR2 YFSETQ. The CDR3 nucleotides are TGCGCCAGCAGCTTGGGGCAGGGCCTCAATCAGCCCCAGCATTTT. It specifies CASSLGQGLNQPQHF.

This chain connects TRBV18 to TRBJ1-4, with D maybe TRBD1 (5 bases). CDR1 and CDR2 (germline): KGHSH, LQKENI. The CDR3 has 14 amino acids. V dropped 1 base and J dropped 6 bases, with 9 bases sitting between them. The CDR3 loop reads CASSPRQGYEKLFF. The CDR3 DNA follows: TGTGCCAGCTCACCACGCCAGGGATATGAAAAACTGTTTTTT.

The chain couples TRBV4-1 to TRBJ2-1, with D tentatively TRBD1 (6 bases). The V end lost 4 bases, the J end lost 2 bases, and 15 bases lay between the germline ends. The germline V gene encodes CDR1 MGHRA and CDR2 YSYEKL. This CDR3 comprises 16 residues. CDR3 coding DNA: TGCGCCAGCAGCCCGATGAGAGGGACAACCTACAATGAGCAGTTCTTC. Protein: CASSPMRGTTYNEQFF.

Points on this clone: Without the conserved terminal phenylalanine or tryptophan, this CDR3 likely stems from a read error. The V call is TRBV6-5, the J call TRBJ2-7, with D tentatively TRBD2 (5 bases). Germline V lookup: CDR1 MNHEY, CDR2 SVGAGI. The CDR3 sequence is 14 residues long. Trimming pared 8 bases from V and 2 bases from J, leaving 16 bases between. Here the CDR3 reads CASRSQGLAYEQYL. The DNA of the CDR3 is TGTGCCAGCCGGTCCCAAGGACTCGCCTACGAGCAGTACCTC.

The chain carries TRBV10-3 and TRBJ2-1, with TRBD1 matching over 7 bases. V dropped 10 bases and J dropped 1; count of bases not matched to a gene: 4. There are 13 residues in the CDR3. Germline loops: CDR1 ENHRY, CDR2 SYGVKD. CDR3 sequence: CASTGVSYNEQFF. The CDR3 DNA reads TGTGCCAGCACAGGGGTATCCTACAATGAGCAGTTCTTC.

This clone was found a few times. The chain has TRBV30 and TRBJ1-1, with D perhaps matching TRBD1 (6 bases). Germline CDR1 reads GTSNPN; CDR2 reads SVGIG (reference sequence). Trimming pared 0 bases from V and 3 bases from J, leaving 11 bases between. The CDR3 runs to 14 residues. The CDR3 is CAWSVGRTDTEAFF. Written as DNA, the CDR3 is TGTGCCTGGAGTGTCGGCAGGACAGACACTGAAGCTTTCTTT.

The chain links TRBV5-1 to TRBJ1-2; 9 bases match TRBD1. Per the germline V gene, CDR1 is SGHRS and CDR2 is YFSETQ. After removal of 0 bases from V and 12 bases from J, the junction contained 3 bases not matched to a gene. The CDR3 totals 12 residues. CDR3 coding DNA: TGCGCCAGCAGCTTGGGGGGACAGGGTAACACCTTC. Encoded protein: CASSLGGQGNTF.

The genes are TRBV7-9 and TRBJ2-2; 13 bases are a match to TRBD2. Germline assignment: CDR1 SEHNR and CDR2 FQNEAQ (reference sequence). The V segment lost 5 bases and the J segment 6 bases; nucleotides outside the gene matches: 9. The CDR3 loop spans 17 amino acids. The CDR3 reads CASSATSGGARSGELFF. The CDR3 DNA follows: TGTGCCAGCAGCGCAACTAGCGGGGGGGCCAGGTCCGGGGAGCTGTTTTTT.

The rearrangement uses TRBV27 and TRBJ1-1, with 8 bases identical to TRBD1. Germline loops: CDR1 MNHEY, CDR2 SMNVEV (reference sequence). With 3 bases clipped from V and 3 bases from J, the junction kept 3 bases outside the gene matches. This CDR3 spans 14 amino acids. The CDR3: CASSLTGVDTEAFF. The CDR3 region has the DNA TGTGCCAGCAGTTTGACAGGGGTGGACACTGAAGCTTTCTTT.

This clone appeared a few times. This sequence joins TRBV2 and TRBJ2-7, with a weak D call TRBD2 (5 bases). Germline values: CDR1 SNHLY, CDR2 FYNNEI. The CDR3 is 14 amino acids. V was cut by 7 bases and J by 7 bases, with 20 bases left in between. The CDR3 loop reads CASMPGSHSREQYF. The CDR3 region has the DNA TGTGCCAGCATGCCGGGATCACATTCGCGGGAGCAGTACTTC.

The chain links TRBV6-6 to TRBJ1-5, with TRBD1 as a possible D gene (5 bases). CDR1 MNHNY and CDR2 SVGAGI come from the germline V gene (reference sequence). The CDR3 is 15 amino acids. The ends were cut back, 2 bases at V and 2 bases at J, with 10 bases in the middle. In DNA, the CDR3 is TGTGCCAGCAGTTACGGGGGGAGAGGCAATCAGCCCCAGCATTTT. Its protein product is CASSYGGRGNQPQHF.

This chain joins TRBV2 and TRBJ2-7; 7 bases match TRBD2. There are 15 residues in the CDR3. The trim removed 4 bases at V and 2 bases at J, leaving 8 bases unmatched. Germline V CDR1 and CDR2: SNHLY, FYNNEI. This CDR3 reads CASSVSGGSPYEQYF. The CDR3 coding sequence is TGTGCCAGCAGTGTTTCGGGCGGGAGCCCCTACGAGCAGTACTTC.

This clone was detected only a few times. The rearrangement links TRBV5-4 to TRBJ2-1, with TRBD2 matching over 7 bases. The trim removed 1 base at V and 9 bases at J, leaving 10 bases unmatched. Germline lookup yields CDR1 SGHNT and CDR2 YYREEE (reference sequence). This CDR3 contains 15 residues. The CDR3 loop is CASSLRQRDMGEQFF. The DNA of the CDR3 is TGTGCCAGCAGCTTGCGTCAGCGGGATATGGGTGAGCAGTTCTTC.

This clone was observed a handful of times. The genes are TRBV20-1 and TRBJ1-2; D remains ambiguous. V was pared by 3 bases and J by 8 bases, with 10 bases between. Germline assignment: CDR1 DFQATT and CDR2 SNEGSKA (reference sequence). The CDR3 runs 11 residues. This CDR3 reads CSARSEPGYTF. CDR3 DNA: TGCAGTGCTAGGTCAGAACCCGGCTACACCTTC.

The chain recombines TRBV7-2 with TRBJ1-2, with TRBD1 as a possible D gene (6 bases). This CDR3 comprises 15 residues. Germline CDR1 reads SGHTA; CDR2 reads FQGNSA. The V gene lost 5 bases and the J gene lost 5 bases, with 18 bases spanning the gap. The CDR3 nucleotides read TGTGCCAGCAGCATCTCTCACCAGGGGTTTTATGGCTACACCTTC. It translates to CASSISHQGFYGYTF.

The gene calls are TRBV5-6 and TRBJ2-1; D might be TRBD2 (5 bases). Germline CDR1 SGHDT, CDR2 YYEEEE. Trimming stripped 4 bases from V and 8 bases from J, with 19 bases between. The length of the CDR3 is 15 residues. The CDR3 coding sequence is TGTGCCAGCAGCCTGCAACGGGAAATTGGCGATGAGCAGTTCTTC. It codes for CASSLQREIGDEQFF.

V usage is TRBV29-1 and J usage is TRBJ2-7; TRBD1 matches at 9 bases. This CDR3 spans 14 amino acids. Germline V gene sequence: CDR1 SQVTM, CDR2 ANQGSEA. Germline trimming cut 4 bases from V and 0 bases from J; bases unmatched to any gene: 4. Written as DNA, the CDR3 is TGCAGCGTTGGCGGGACAGGGAGCTCCTACGAGCAGTACTTC. Translated: CSVGGTGSSYEQYF.

A note on this clone: Other DNA sequences in the sample encode the same CDR3. The V gene is TRBV11-2, the J gene TRBJ1-3; D ambiguous. V gave up 1 base and J gave up 4 bases, with 8 bases separating them. The CDR3 runs to 14 residues. CDR1 is SGHAT, CDR2 FQNNGV, per germline. In nucleotides, the CDR3 is TGTGCCAGCAGCTTAGGGCTCTCCGGAAACACCATATATTTT. This encodes CASSLGLSGNTIYF.

The CDR3 reads CASSAQLAGATDTQYF. CDR3 nucleotide sequence: TGTGCCAGCAGCGCCCAACTAGCGGGAGCTACAGATACGCAGTATTTT. The chain combines TRBV7-6 with TRBJ2-3; 11 bases match TRBD2. The trim removed 5 bases at V and 3 bases at J, leaving 7 bases unmatched. The CDR3 consists of 16 residues. Per the germline V gene, CDR1 is SGHVS and CDR2 is FNYEAQ.

This chain joins TRBV4-1 and TRBJ2-1; D perhaps matches TRBD2 (5 bases). Germline CDR1 and CDR2: MGHRA and YSYEKL. This CDR3 spans 16 amino acids. V gave up 0 bases and J gave up 4 bases, with 13 bases separating them. In nucleotides, the CDR3 is TGCGCCAGCAGCCAAGAATCGAAAGCGGTTTACAATGAGCAGTTCTTC. The encoded protein is CASSQESKAVYNEQFF.

Written as DNA, the CDR3 is TGTGCCAGCAGCTTTCAAGCCGAGGGGGCTGACACCGGGGAGCTGTTTTTT. This translates into CASSFQAEGADTGELFF. This chain links TRBV7-3 with TRBJ2-2; 7 bases fit TRBD1. The ends lost 3 bases at V and 3 bases at J; junction bases unmatched: 10. The CDR3 has 17 amino acids. Germline V gene sequence: CDR1 SGHTA, CDR2 FQGTGA.

The chain carries TRBV10-3 and TRBJ2-7; D is perhaps TRBD2 (6 bases). The CDR3 loop spans 15 amino acids. CDR1 is ENHRY, CDR2 SYGVKD, per germline. Trimming left V 3 bases short and J 0 bases short, with 12 bases between. The CDR3, as DNA: TGTGCCATCAGTGATTGGCGGGGCAACTCCTACGAGCAGTACTTC. Amino acids: CAISDWRGNSYEQYF.

This chain connects TRBV6-5 to TRBJ1-5, with D perhaps matching TRBD1 (6 bases). The CDR3 consists of 15 residues. Germline CDR1 reads MNHEY; CDR2 reads SVGAGI. V was pared by 0 bases and J by 5 bases, with 11 bases between. The CDR3 loop is CASSYSSRGHQPQHF. The CDR3, as DNA: TGTGCCAGCAGTTACTCATCCAGGGGTCATCAGCCCCAGCATTTT.

The V call is TRBV6-1, the J call TRBJ1-3; the D gene is possibly TRBD1 (6 bases). Trimming took 4 bases from V and 2 from J, leaving 21 bases between them. Germline V gene lookup returns CDR1 MNHNS and CDR2 SASEGT. The CDR3 has 18 amino acids. CDR3 sequence reads: CASSVGRLQGDPGNTIYF. The CDR3 DNA reads as TGTGCCAGCAGTGTGGGAAGATTACAGGGAGACCCTGGAAACACCATATATTTT.

Comment on this clone: In the same sample, other DNA sequences code for this CDR3. The chain combines TRBV27 with TRBJ2-3; D call uncertain. Deletions cut 5 bases from V and 0 bases from J, with 6 bases between. This CDR3 has 13 amino acids. CDR1 and CDR2 from the germline V gene are MNHEY and SMNVEV (reference sequence). The CDR3 DNA reads as TGTGCCAGCAGTCTACTAAGCACAGATACGCAGTATTTT. Protein: CASSLLSTDTQYF.

This clone was seen only a few times. The chain employs TRBV15 and TRBJ2-5; TRBD2 is a possible D gene (6 bases). V lost 1 base and J lost 1, with 19 bases in between. Germline CDR1 LNHNV, CDR2 YYDKDF (reference sequence). The CDR3 extends over 18 amino acids. The CDR3 spells CATSRGLASPLGQETQYF. In DNA form, the CDR3 reads TGTGCCACCAGCAGAGGGCTAGCGTCCCCCTTGGGCCAAGAGACCCAGTACTTC.

V usage is TRBV5-5 and J usage is TRBJ2-7, with D tentatively TRBD1 (6 bases). The CDR3 sequence is 14 residues long. Germline-derived CDR1 and CDR2 are SGHKS and YYEKEE (reference sequence). The V end was cut by 4 bases, the J end by 5 bases, with 16 bases between. The CDR3 DNA reads as TGTGCCAGCAGCGCCATGGGACACAACAACGAGCAGTACTTC. Its translation: CASSAMGHNNEQYF.

The chain joins TRBV6-1 to TRBJ2-7; 7 bases fit TRBD1. Germline V gene lookup returns CDR1 MNHNS and CDR2 SASEGT. The CDR3 length is 14 residues. V was clipped by 3 bases and J by 1 base; unmatched bases: 3. The DNA of the CDR3 is TGTGCCAGCAGTGACAACAGGGGTTCCTACGAGCAGTACTTC. This sequence encodes CASSDNRGSYEQYF.

This clone appeared a few times. This chain uses TRBV9 with TRBJ2-7; 11 bases are a match to TRBD2. Trimming cost V 0 bases and J 3 bases; bases outside gene matches: 2. Germline V gives CDR1 SGDLS, CDR2 YYNGEE. This CDR3 comprises 15 residues. CDR3 amino acids: CASSVALAGGYEQYF. DNA for the CDR3: TGTGCCAGCAGCGTAGCCCTAGCGGGGGGCTACGAGCAGTACTTC. The whole variable domain, remainder taken from reference TRBV9 and TRBJ2-7, is DSGVTQTPKHLITATGQRVTLRCSPRSGDLSVYWYQQSLDQGLQFLIQYYNGEERAKGNILERFSAQQFPDLHSELNLSSLELGDSALYFCASSVALAGGYEQYFGPGTRLTVT.